This entry is about one T cell receptor (beta chain). Its antigen is not identified. With 60 Vbeta and 13 Jbeta primers, the PCR was carried out. Only in-frame clones appear in the TCRdb table, and some are missing; sequencing was by immunoSEQ multiplex PCR. The sample includes roughly 60,000 clones, 77% seen only once; the top ten take more than 3%. The CDR3 covers 15 residues. Germline lookup yields CDR1 SGHTA and CDR2 FQGNSA. Trimming at V came to 7 bases and at J to 7 bases, leaving 7 bases not matched to a gene. The data stem from a study of cytomegalovirus exposure and HLA in healthy donors. General study results and limits: A later analysis appeared to link common viral pathogens to several of the most significant clusters.

Sample: PBMCs. The receptor's source is a woman aged 35 to 49 in good health and CMV-seropositive. The chain uses TRBV7-2 and TRBJ2-3; 14 bases fit TRBD2. The CDR3 DNA sequence: TGTGCCAGCATGCTGACTAGCGGGGGGGCCTATACGCAGTATTTT. It specifies CASMLTSGGAYTQYF. Full variable domain (remainder filled in from reference TRBV7-2 and TRBJ2-3): GAGVSQSPSNKVTEKGKDVELRCDPISGHTALYWYRQSLGQGLEFLIYFQGNSAPDKSGLPSDRFSAERTGGSVSTLTIQRTQQEDSAVYLCASMLTSGGAYTQYFGPGTRLTVL.